The next 14 T cell receptor beta chains were all read from a single sample in a study of CD8 T cells in Susac syndrome. Random hexamers were used to reverse transcribe an amount of roughly 0.45 to 1 ug RNA. TCRdb re-called the immunoSEQ multiplex PCR reads with MiXCR, one entry per CDR3 protein. Of about 120,000 distinct CDR3 sequences listed, 85% to 95% are singletons. The sequenced sample consisted of CD8+ T cells from PBMCs. All receptors derive from a human donor in good health.

The CDR3 region has the DNA TGTGCCAGCAGCGTGGGACTAGCGGGATCCCTACCCTACAATGAGCAGTTCTTC. Translated, it gives CASSVGLAGSLPYNEQFF. The V and J genes are TRBV11-1 and TRBJ2-1, with 13 bases identical to TRBD2. V was clipped by 5 bases and J by 2 bases; unmatched bases: 9. Germline-derived CDR1 and CDR2 are SGHAT and FQDESV (reference sequence). The CDR3 consists of 18 residues.

The rearrangement joins TRBV20-1 to TRBJ2-5; TRBD2 is a possible D gene (7 bases). The V end lost 5 bases, the J end lost 4 bases, and 14 bases lay between the germline ends. The CDR3 is made up of 13 amino acids. Germline V gene sequence: CDR1 DFQATT, CDR2 SNEGSKA (reference sequence). The CDR3 loop is CSAPEGGRETQYF. CDR3 coding DNA: TGCAGTGCTCCTGAGGGGGGGCGAGAGACCCAGTACTTC.

The CDR3 DNA sequence: TGCAGTGCTAGTCCCGGGACAGGGCTCTATGGCTACACCTTC. Translation gives CSASPGTGLYGYTF. The rearrangement uses TRBV20-1 and TRBJ1-2; 9 nucleotides match TRBD1. Germline assignment: CDR1 DFQATT and CDR2 SNEGSKA (reference sequence). The CDR3 totals 14 residues. Trimming took 3 bases from V and 4 from J; bases not matched to a gene: 6.

This chain joins TRBV20-1 and TRBJ1-2; TRBD1 might be the D (6 bases). The V end was cut by 1 base, the J end by 4 bases, with 13 bases between. The CDR3 loop spans 14 amino acids. Germline loops: CDR1 DFQATT, CDR2 SNEGSKA (reference sequence). Here the CDR3 DNA reads TGCAGTGCTAGAGGGAAAGACAGGTCCTATGGCTACACCTTC. Protein product: CSARGKDRSYGYTF.

This chain uses TRBV6-2 or TRBV6-3 with TRBJ1-1; D is perhaps TRBD1 (6 bases). V lost 5 bases, J lost 4 bases, and 14 bases lay in between. The CDR3 runs to 14 residues. Per germline, CDR1 MNHEY and CDR2 SVGEGT. CDR3 DNA sequence: TGTGCCAGCAGTCAACAGGGTTTTCTCACTGAAGCTTTCTTT. It specifies CASSQQGFLTEAFF.

The chain couples TRBV29-1 to TRBJ2-7; TRBD1 matches 7 bases. CDR1 and CDR2 (germline): SQVTM, ANQGSEA. The CDR3 spans 13 residues. V lost 1 base and J lost 3; bases outside the gene matches: 3. The CDR3 is CSVEGDRVYEQYF. CDR3 nucleotides: TGCAGCGTTGAAGGAGACAGGGTCTACGAGCAGTACTTC.

This chain connects TRBV29-1 to TRBJ1-2; D is perhaps TRBD1 (5 bases). Germline-derived CDR1 and CDR2 are SQVTM and ANQGSEA. Trimming removed 4 bases at V and 7 bases at J, with 22 bases between. The CDR3 covers 15 residues. In DNA, the CDR3 is TGCAGCGTTGGCGGGGGACTTGGGCGTATAGGTGGCTACACCTTC. Its translation is CSVGGGLGRIGGYTF.

J is TRBJ2-7 and V is TRBV6-1; 8 bases fit TRBD2. Germline V gene sequence: CDR1 MNHNS, CDR2 SASEGT. The CDR3 covers 18 residues. Trimming removed 6 bases from V and 0 bases from J; junction bases left unmatched: 16. DNA for the CDR3: TGTGCCAGCAGCCGGGACCCTCTTAGAGCGGGAGACTCCTACGAGCAGTACTTC. Encoded protein: CASSRDPLRAGDSYEQYF.

The chain carries TRBV12-3 or TRBV12-4 and TRBJ1-1; D unclear. The CDR3 is made up of 12 amino acids. V lost 3 bases and J 6 bases, leaving 8 bases between the germline ends. The DNA of the CDR3 is TGTGCCAGCAGTTTCGGGGTATCTGAAGCTTTCTTT. Translating it yields CASSFGVSEAFF.

This clonotype turned up a few times. V is TRBV29-1 and J is TRBJ2-7, with a tentative D call TRBD1 (5 bases). Germline CDR1 and CDR2: SQVTM and ANQGSEA. V was clipped by 5 bases and J by 2 bases, with 10 bases between them. The CDR3 consists of 12 residues. The CDR3 loop reads CSVSREAYEQYF. The CDR3 DNA is TGCAGCGTTAGCAGGGAAGCCTACGAGCAGTACTTC.

The rearrangement links TRBV4-1 to TRBJ1-1; D possibly corresponds to TRBD1 (5 bases). The germline V gene has CDR1 MGHRA and CDR2 YSYEKL. The length of the CDR3 is 13 residues. Trimming left V 1 base short and J 7 bases short, with 10 bases between. CDR3 residues: CASSQVGGGEAFF. CDR3 DNA sequence: TGCGCCAGCAGCCAAGTGGGCGGGGGTGAAGCTTTCTTT.

This CDR3 reads CASRLAGGRRDTQYF. The CDR3 nucleotides are TGTGCCAGTCGATTAGCGGGGGGAAGGAGAGATACGCAGTATTTT. The J gene is TRBJ2-3, the V gene TRBV2; 10 bases line up with TRBD2. The CDR3 loop spans 15 amino acids. Germline V gene lookup returns CDR1 SNHLY and CDR2 FYNNEI. Unmatched junction bases numbered 11, after V lost 9 bases and J lost 5 bases.

The genes are TRBV25-1 and TRBJ1-1; D might be TRBD1 (6 bases). This CDR3 is built from 11 residues. The germline V gene has CDR1 MGHDK and CDR2 SYGVNS. V was trimmed by 9 bases and J by 11 bases, leaving 16 bases between them. CDR3 region: CASEGGGAAFF. The CDR3 DNA sequence: TGTGCCAGTGAGGGCGGGGGCGCGGCTTTCTTT.

J is TRBJ2-3 and V is TRBV6-4; D gene unclear. Germline loops: CDR1 MRHNA, CDR2 SNTAGT. The germline V and J ends were trimmed by 2 bases and 5 bases, with 8 bases remaining between them. This CDR3 contains 13 residues. The CDR3 here is CASSDRPEDTQYF. The CDR3 DNA is TGTGCCAGCAGTGACCGACCCGAAGATACGCAGTATTTT.